This T cell receptor (beta chain) originates from a study of long-term antiretroviral therapy in people with HIV. Regarding the study as a whole: Controls had broader CDR3 length ranges than HIV repertoires did. The clones with expansion before ART were dominant in the repertoire at all time points. ART adherence, viral resistance and therapy changes went undocumented.

Germline V CDR1 and CDR2: MNHEY, SMNVEV (reference sequence). The CDR3 runs 15 residues. The trim removed 6 bases at V and 3 bases at J, leaving 9 bases unmatched. A v3.0 immunoSEQ assay was performed at survey level. Sequencing was intended to reach about 40,000-50,000 T-cell genomes per sample. The data were produced by immunoSEQ multiplex PCR, yet TCRdb's version contains in-frame clones alone and is incomplete. The sample consists of some 40,000 clones, 94% of them appearing once. Details on this clone: Its target is not known.

This clonotype was sampled from a man aged 25 to 40 with HIV. Material: unsorted PBMCs, obtained 9 to 9.5 years after starting antiretroviral therapy. This sequence joins TRBV27 and TRBJ1-2; 8 bases align to TRBD1. CDR3 in DNA: TGTGCCAGCAGCCAAAACCCGACAGGGGACTATGGCTACACCTTC. Its translation is CASSQNPTGDYGYTF.